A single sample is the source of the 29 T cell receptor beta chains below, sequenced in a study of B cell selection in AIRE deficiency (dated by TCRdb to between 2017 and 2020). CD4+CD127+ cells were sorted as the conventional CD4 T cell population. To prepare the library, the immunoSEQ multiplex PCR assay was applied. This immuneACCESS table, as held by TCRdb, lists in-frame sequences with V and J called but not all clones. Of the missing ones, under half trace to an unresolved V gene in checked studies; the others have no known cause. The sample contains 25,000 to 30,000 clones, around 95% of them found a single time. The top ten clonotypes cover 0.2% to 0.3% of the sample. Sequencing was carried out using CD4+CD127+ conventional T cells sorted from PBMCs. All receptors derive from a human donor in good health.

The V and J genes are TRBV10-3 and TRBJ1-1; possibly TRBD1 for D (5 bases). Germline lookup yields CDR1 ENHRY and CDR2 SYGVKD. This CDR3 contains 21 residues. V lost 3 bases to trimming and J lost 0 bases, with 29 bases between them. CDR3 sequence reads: CAISENRLQKKKGVMNTEAFF. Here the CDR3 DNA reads TGTGCCATCAGTGAAAACCGATTACAGAAGAAGAAAGGGGTAATGAACACTGAAGCTTTCTTT.

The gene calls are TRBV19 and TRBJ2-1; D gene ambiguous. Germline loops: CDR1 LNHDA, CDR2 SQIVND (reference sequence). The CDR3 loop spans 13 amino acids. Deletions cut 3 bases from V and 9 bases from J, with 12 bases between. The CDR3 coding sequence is TGTGCCAGTAGTATGAGGTCGGAAAGTGAGCAGTTCTTC. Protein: CASSMRSESEQFF.

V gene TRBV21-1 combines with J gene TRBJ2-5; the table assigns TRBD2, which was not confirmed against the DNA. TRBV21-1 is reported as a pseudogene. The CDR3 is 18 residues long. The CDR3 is CASSKGATSGSQGETQYF. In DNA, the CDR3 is TGTGCCAGCAGCAAAGGGGCGACTAGCGGGAGCCAGGGAGAGACCCAGTACTTC.

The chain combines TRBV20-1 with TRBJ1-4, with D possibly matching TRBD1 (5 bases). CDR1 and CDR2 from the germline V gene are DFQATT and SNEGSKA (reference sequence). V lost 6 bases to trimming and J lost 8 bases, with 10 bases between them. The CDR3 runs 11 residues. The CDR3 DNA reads TGCAGTGCAGGGGCCAGGGAAAAACTGTTTTTT. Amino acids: CSAGAREKLFF.

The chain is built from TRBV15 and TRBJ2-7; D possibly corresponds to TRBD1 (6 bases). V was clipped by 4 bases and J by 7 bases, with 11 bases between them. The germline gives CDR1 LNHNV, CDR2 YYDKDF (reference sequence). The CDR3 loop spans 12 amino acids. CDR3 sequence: CATSNRVREQYF. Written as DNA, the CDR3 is TGTGCCACCAGCAACAGGGTGCGGGAGCAGTACTTC. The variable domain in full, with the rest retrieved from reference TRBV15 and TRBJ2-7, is DAMVIQNPRYQVTQFGKPVTLSCSQTLNHNVMYWYQQKSSQAPKLLFHYYDKDFNNEADTPDNFQSRRPNTSFCFLDIRSPGLGDTAMYLCATSNRVREQYFGPGTRLTVT.

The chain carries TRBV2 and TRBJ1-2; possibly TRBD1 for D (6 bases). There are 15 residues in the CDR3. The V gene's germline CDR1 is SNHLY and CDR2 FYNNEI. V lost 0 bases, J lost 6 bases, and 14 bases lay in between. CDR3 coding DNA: TGTGCCAGCAGTGAAGCGCTGTCCAAGGGGGATGGCTACACCTTC. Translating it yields CASSEALSKGDGYTF.

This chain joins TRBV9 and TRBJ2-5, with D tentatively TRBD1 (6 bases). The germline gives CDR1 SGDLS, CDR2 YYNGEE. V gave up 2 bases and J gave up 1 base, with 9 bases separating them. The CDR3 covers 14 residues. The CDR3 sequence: CASSVGHGQETQYF. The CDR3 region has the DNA TGTGCCAGCAGCGTGGGACACGGCCAAGAGACCCAGTACTTC.

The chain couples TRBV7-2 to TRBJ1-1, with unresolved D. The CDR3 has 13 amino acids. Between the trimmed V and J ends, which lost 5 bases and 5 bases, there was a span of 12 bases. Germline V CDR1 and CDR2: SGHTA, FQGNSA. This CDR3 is CASSALRETEAFF. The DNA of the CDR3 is TGTGCCAGCAGCGCCCTCCGGGAGACTGAAGCTTTCTTT.

The DNA of the CDR3 is TGTGCCAGCAGGGCTACAGGGGGCGGGAATGAAAAACTGTTTTTT. It specifies CASRATGGGNEKLFF. The chain links TRBV2 to TRBJ1-4; TRBD1 matches 9 bases. Trimming at V came to 6 bases and at J to 5 bases, leaving 7 bases not matched to a gene. This CDR3 is built from 15 residues. CDR1 is SNHLY, CDR2 FYNNEI, per germline.

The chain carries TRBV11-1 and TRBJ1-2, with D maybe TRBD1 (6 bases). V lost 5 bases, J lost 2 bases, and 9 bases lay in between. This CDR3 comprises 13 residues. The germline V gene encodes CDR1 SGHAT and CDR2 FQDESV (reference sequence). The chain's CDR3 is CASSRDRNYGYTF. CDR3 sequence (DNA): TGTGCCAGCAGCCGCGACAGGAACTATGGCTACACCTTC.

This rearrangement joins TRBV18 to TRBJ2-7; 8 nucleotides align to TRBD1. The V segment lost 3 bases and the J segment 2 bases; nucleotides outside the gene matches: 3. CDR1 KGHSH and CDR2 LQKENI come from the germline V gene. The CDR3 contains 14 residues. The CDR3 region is CASSPGQGTYEQYF. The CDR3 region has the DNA TGTGCCAGCTCACCTGGACAGGGAACCTACGAGCAGTACTTC.

In DNA, the CDR3 is TGTGCCAGCAGCCCCTTCATGAACACTGAAGCTTTCTTT. Its protein product is CASSPFMNTEAFF. This chain uses TRBV14 with TRBJ1-1; D remains ambiguous. CDR3 length equals 13 residues. Germline CDR1 reads SGHDN; CDR2 reads FVKESK. V gave up 4 bases and J gave up 0 bases, with 6 bases separating them.

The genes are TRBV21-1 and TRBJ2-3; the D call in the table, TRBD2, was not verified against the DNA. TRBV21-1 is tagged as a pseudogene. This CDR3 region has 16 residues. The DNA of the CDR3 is TGTGCCAGCAGCAATGAGACTAGCGGGAAGGCAGATACGCAGTATTTT. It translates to CASSNETSGKADTQYF.

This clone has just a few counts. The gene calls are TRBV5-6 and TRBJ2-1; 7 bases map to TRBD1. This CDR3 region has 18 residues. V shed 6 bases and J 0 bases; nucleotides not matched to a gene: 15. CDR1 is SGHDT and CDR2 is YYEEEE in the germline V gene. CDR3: CASTQKARGLGSYNEQFF. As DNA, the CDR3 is TGTGCCAGCACCCAAAAGGCGAGGGGGCTGGGCTCCTACAATGAGCAGTTCTTC.

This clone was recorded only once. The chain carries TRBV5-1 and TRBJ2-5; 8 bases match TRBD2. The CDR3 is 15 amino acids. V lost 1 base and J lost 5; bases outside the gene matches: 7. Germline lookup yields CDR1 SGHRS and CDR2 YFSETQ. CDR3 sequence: CASSLFGRGAETQYF. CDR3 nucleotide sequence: TGCGCCAGCAGCTTGTTCGGGAGGGGGGCCGAGACCCAGTACTTC.

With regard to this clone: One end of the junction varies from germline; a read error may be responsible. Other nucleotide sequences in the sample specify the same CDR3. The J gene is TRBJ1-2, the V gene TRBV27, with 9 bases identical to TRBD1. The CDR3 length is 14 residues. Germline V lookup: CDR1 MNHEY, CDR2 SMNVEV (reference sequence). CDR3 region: CASRQGAGAYGYTF. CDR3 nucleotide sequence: TGTGCCAGCAGACAGGGGGCAGGGGCCTATGGTTACACCTTC.

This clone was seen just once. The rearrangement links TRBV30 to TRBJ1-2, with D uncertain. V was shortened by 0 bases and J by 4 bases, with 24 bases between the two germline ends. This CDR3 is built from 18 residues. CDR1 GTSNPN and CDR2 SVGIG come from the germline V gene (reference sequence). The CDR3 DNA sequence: TGTGCCTGGAGTGTGTCTCGTACTTCCGGGCTGACGGCCTATGGCTACACCTTC. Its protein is CAWSVSRTSGLTAYGYTF.

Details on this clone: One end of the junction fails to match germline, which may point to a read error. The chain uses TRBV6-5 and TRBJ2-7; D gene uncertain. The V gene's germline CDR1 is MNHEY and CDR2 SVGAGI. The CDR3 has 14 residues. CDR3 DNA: TGTGCCATCAGTGACGGCCCTGGCATGGGAGAGCAGTACTTC. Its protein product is CAISDGPGMGEQYF.

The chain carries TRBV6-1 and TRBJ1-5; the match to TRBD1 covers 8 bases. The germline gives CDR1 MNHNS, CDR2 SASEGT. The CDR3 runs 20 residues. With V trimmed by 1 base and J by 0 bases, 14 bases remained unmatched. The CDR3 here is CASSEGLGQVYSDSNQPQHF. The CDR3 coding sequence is TGTGCCAGCAGTGAAGGTTTGGGACAGGTATATTCAGATAGCAATCAGCCCCAGCATTTT.

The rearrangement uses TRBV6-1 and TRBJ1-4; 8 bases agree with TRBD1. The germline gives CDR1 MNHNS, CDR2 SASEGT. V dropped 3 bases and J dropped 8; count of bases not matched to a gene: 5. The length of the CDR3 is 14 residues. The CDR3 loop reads CASSEDRVREKLFF. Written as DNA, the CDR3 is TGTGCCAGCAGTGAGGACAGGGTACGGGAAAAACTGTTTTTT.

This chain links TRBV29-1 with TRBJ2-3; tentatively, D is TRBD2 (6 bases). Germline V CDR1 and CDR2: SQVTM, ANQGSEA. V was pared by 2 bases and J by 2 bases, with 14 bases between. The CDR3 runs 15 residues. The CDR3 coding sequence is TGCAGCGTTGAACTAGACGGGACTGTCACAGATACGCAGTATTTT. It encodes CSVELDGTVTDTQYF.

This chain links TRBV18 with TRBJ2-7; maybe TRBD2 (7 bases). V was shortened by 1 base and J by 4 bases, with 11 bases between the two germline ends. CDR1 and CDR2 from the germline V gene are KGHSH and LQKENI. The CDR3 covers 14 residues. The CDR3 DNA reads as TGTGCCAGCTCACCACGGCGGGGGCCATACGAGCAGTACTTC. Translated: CASSPRRGPYEQYF.

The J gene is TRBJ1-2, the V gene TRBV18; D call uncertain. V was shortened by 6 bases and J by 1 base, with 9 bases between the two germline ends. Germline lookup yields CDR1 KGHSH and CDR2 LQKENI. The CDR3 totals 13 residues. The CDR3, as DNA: TGTGCCAGCTCCCCGGCCAATAACTATGGCTACACCTTC. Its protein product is CASSPANNYGYTF.

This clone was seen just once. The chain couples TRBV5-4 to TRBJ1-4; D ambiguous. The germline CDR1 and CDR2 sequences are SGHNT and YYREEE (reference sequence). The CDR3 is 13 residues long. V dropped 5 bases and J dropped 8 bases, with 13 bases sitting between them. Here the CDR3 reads CASRTDQDEKLFF. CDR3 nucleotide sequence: TGTGCCAGCAGGACCGACCAGGACGAAAAACTGTTTTTT.

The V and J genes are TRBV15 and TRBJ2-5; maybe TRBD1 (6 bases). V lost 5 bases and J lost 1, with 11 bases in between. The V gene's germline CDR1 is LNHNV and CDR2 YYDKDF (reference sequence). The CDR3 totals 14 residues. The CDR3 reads CATSSDRFQETQYF. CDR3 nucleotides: TGTGCCACCAGCTCAGACAGGTTCCAAGAGACCCAGTACTTC.

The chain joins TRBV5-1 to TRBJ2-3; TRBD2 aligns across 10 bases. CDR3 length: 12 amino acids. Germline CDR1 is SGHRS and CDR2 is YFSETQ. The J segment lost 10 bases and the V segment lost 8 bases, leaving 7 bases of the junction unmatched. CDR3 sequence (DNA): TGCGCCAGTGCTAGCGGGGGAAGGGCGCAGTATTTT. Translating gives CASASGGRAQYF.

The CDR3 is CASRGQGRYEQYF. The CDR3 bases are TGTGCCAGCAGGGGACAGGGCAGGTACGAGCAGTACTTC. This chain links TRBV5-6 with TRBJ2-7, with 9 nucleotides matching TRBD1. Germline V gives CDR1 SGHDT, CDR2 YYEEEE. The CDR3 length is 13 residues. V shed 5 bases and J 4 bases; nucleotides not matched to a gene: 4.

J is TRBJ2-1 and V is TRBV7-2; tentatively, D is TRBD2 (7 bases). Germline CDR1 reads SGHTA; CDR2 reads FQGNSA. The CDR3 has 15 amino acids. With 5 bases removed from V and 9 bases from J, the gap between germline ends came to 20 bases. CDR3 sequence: CASSQTGHPGGEQFF. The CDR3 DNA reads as TGTGCCAGCAGCCAAACGGGACACCCGGGGGGTGAGCAGTTCTTC.

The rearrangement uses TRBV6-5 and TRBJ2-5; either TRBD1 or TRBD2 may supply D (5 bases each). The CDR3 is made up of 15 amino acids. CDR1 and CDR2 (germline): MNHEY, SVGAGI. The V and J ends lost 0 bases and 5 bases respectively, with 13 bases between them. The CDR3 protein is CASSYSGTPWETQYF. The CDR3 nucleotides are TGTGCCAGCAGTTACTCTGGGACCCCTTGGGAGACCCAGTACTTC.